The rows below give T cell receptor beta chains drawn from one sample of a study of graft-versus-host responses after intestinal transplantation. Measured with immunoSEQ multiplex PCR; TCRdb has only the in-frame clones, and not every one. The table includes 20,000 to 25,000 clones, roughly 94% detected once. The sample here was PBMCs, taken 156 days after intestinal transplant. Receptors originate from a human patient who received an intestinal transplant, so some T cells may come from the graft donor. CDR3s include the opening cysteine and the closing phenylalanine or tryptophan. Fields, in order: J gene, D gene, clone size, V gene, CDR3 protein, CDR3 DNA. The D gene is left open where the match is weak. Clone size, where shown, is once, few, many, or a class for clones that have expanded.

j_gene: TRBJ2-3; d_gene: .; abundance: .; v_gene: TRBV7-8; CDR3aa: CASSLAGGADTQYF; CDR3nt: TGTGCCAGCAGCTTAGCGGGAGGAGCGGATACGCAGTATTTT
j_gene: TRBJ1-2; d_gene: TRBD1; abundance: .; v_gene: TRBV29-1; CDR3aa: CSVIIQGTSHGYTF; CDR3nt: TGCAGCGTTATAATACAGGGGACAAGCCATGGCTACACCTTC
j_gene: TRBJ2-5; d_gene: .; abundance: .; v_gene: TRBV29-1; CDR3aa: CSVEDSGMRKTQYF; CDR3nt: TGCAGCGTTGAAGACTCAGGGATGAGAAAGACCCAGTACTTC
j_gene: TRBJ1-1; d_gene: .; abundance: .; v_gene: TRBV7-9; CDR3aa: CASSLAWARGTEAFF; CDR3nt: TGTGCCAGCAGCTTAGCGTGGGCAAGGGGCACTGAAGCTTTCTTT
j_gene: TRBJ1-2; d_gene: .; abundance: once; v_gene: TRBV6-5; CDR3aa: CASSYLEGYGYTF; CDR3nt: TGTGCCAGCAGTTACTTGGAGGGCTATGGCTACACCTTC
j_gene: TRBJ1-2; d_gene: TRBD1; abundance: .; v_gene: TRBV6-5; CDR3aa: CASSTGHGTDYGYTF; CDR3nt: TGTGCCAGCAGTACAGGCCATGGGACAGACTATGGCTACACCTTC
j_gene: TRBJ2-7; d_gene: TRBD2; abundance: .; v_gene: TRBV7-9; CDR3aa: CASSLGLAPEQYF; CDR3nt: TGTGCCAGCAGCTTAGGACTAGCCCCCGAACAGTACTTC
j_gene: TRBJ1-1; d_gene: .; abundance: .; v_gene: TRBV27; CDR3aa: CASSLSWGNTEAFF; CDR3nt: TGTGCCAGCAGTTTAAGTTGGGGGAACACTGAAGCTTTCTTT
j_gene: TRBJ2-1; d_gene: .; abundance: .; v_gene: TRBV5-1; CDR3aa: CASSWGLGELQFF; CDR3nt: TGCGCCAGCAGCTGGGGACTGGGAGAGTTGCAGTTCTTC
j_gene: TRBJ2-7; d_gene: .; abundance: .; v_gene: TRBV5-5; CDR3aa: CASSLVGDRYEQYF; CDR3nt: TGTGCCAGCAGCTTGGTCGGGGATCGGTACGAGCAGTACTTC
j_gene: TRBJ1-1; d_gene: .; abundance: once; v_gene: TRBV9; CDR3aa: CASSAAPKGRTEAFF; CDR3nt: TGTGCCAGCAGCGCGGCCCCTAAGGGGAGGACTGAAGCTTTCTTT
j_gene: TRBJ1-6; d_gene: TRBD1; abundance: .; v_gene: TRBV27; CDR3aa: CASKLTGGACNSPLHF; CDR3nt: TGTGCCAGCAAGTTGACAGGGGGCGCGTGTAATTCACCCCTCCACTTT
j_gene: TRBJ2-1; d_gene: .; abundance: .; v_gene: TRBV5-6; CDR3aa: CASSPGADNEQFF; CDR3nt: TGTGCCAGCAGCCCGGGAGCAGACAATGAGCAGTTCTTC
j_gene: TRBJ2-6; d_gene: .; abundance: once; v_gene: TRBV28; CDR3aa: CASSARGGGLSGANVLTF; CDR3nt: TGTGCCAGCAGTGCCCGTGGGGGCGGTCTCTCTGGGGCCAACGTCCTGACTTTC
j_gene: TRBJ2-3; d_gene: TRBD2; abundance: .; v_gene: TRBV9; CDR3aa: CASSVGLAGVTDTQYF; CDR3nt: TGTGCCAGCAGCGTAGGACTAGCGGGAGTAACAGATACGCAGTATTTT
j_gene: TRBJ1-1; d_gene: .; abundance: few; v_gene: TRBV5-1; CDR3aa: CASRGDRNTEAFF; CDR3nt: TGCGCCAGCAGGGGAGATCGGAACACTGAAGCTTTCTTT
j_gene: TRBJ2-5; d_gene: .; abundance: .; v_gene: TRBV13; CDR3aa: CASSLAGSETQYF; CDR3nt: TGTGCCAGCAGCTTAGCGGGGTCGGAGACCCAGTACTTC
j_gene: TRBJ1-2; d_gene: .; abundance: .; v_gene: TRBV29-1; CDR3aa: CSVEDNYGYTF; CDR3nt: TGCAGCGTTGAAGACAACTATGGCTACACCTTC
j_gene: TRBJ2-3; d_gene: .; abundance: .; v_gene: TRBV9; CDR3aa: CASSPSKGTDTQYF; CDR3nt: TGTGCCAGCAGCCCCTCAAAGGGCACAGATACGCAGTATTTT
j_gene: TRBJ2-7; d_gene: TRBD2; abundance: .; v_gene: TRBV27; CDR3aa: CATTGGTALREQYF; CDR3nt: TGTGCCACAACGGGGGGTACGGCTCTCCGCGAGCAGTACTTC
j_gene: TRBJ1-1; d_gene: .; abundance: .; v_gene: TRBV5-1; CDR3aa: CASSKGVSTEAFF; CDR3nt: TGCGCCAGCAGCAAGGGGGTGAGCACTGAAGCTTTCTTT
j_gene: TRBJ2-2; d_gene: .; abundance: .; v_gene: TRBV4-1; CDR3aa: CASSPIGANTGELFF; CDR3nt: TGCGCCAGCAGCCCGATAGGGGCGAACACCGGGGAGCTGTTTTTT
j_gene: TRBJ1-1; d_gene: .; abundance: once; v_gene: TRBV19; CDR3aa: CASSIMAGVRTEAFF; CDR3nt: TGTGCCAGTAGTATAATGGCAGGGGTTCGAACTGAAGCTTTCTTT
j_gene: TRBJ2-3; d_gene: TRBD2; abundance: once; v_gene: TRBV5-1; CDR3aa: CASSSTSGGTDTQYF; CDR3nt: TGCGCCAGCAGCTCGACTAGCGGGGGGACAGATACGCAGTATTTT
j_gene: TRBJ2-1; d_gene: .; abundance: .; v_gene: TRBV4-1; CDR3aa: CASSQDPRPGADIYNEQFF; CDR3nt: TGCGCCAGCAGCCAAGATCCCCGCCCGGGTGCAGACATCTACAATGAGCAGTTCTTC
j_gene: TRBJ2-1; d_gene: TRBD2; abundance: .; v_gene: TRBV12-5; CDR3aa: CASGILAGVYNEQFF; CDR3nt: TGTGCTAGTGGTATATTAGCGGGAGTCTACAATGAGCAGTTCTTC
j_gene: TRBJ1-1; d_gene: TRBD1; abundance: .; v_gene: TRBV15; CDR3aa: CATSGTGLVTEAFF; CDR3nt: TGTGCCACCAGCGGGACAGGGTTGGTCACTGAAGCTTTCTTT
j_gene: TRBJ2-7; d_gene: .; abundance: .; v_gene: TRBV4-1; CDR3aa: CASSQGPGEDEQYF; CDR3nt: TGCGCCAGCAGCCAGGGGCCAGGGGAGGACGAGCAGTACTTC
j_gene: TRBJ2-5; d_gene: .; abundance: .; v_gene: TRBV7-2; CDR3aa: CASSFYHLHQETQYF; CDR3nt: TGTGCCAGCAGCTTTTACCACCTACACCAAGAGACCCAGTACTTC
j_gene: TRBJ2-5; d_gene: TRBD2; abundance: once; v_gene: TRBV19; CDR3aa: CASSITSGSETQYF; CDR3nt: TGTGCCAGTAGTATAACTAGCGGGAGTGAGACCCAGTACTTC
j_gene: TRBJ1-2; d_gene: .; abundance: .; v_gene: TRBV30; CDR3aa: CAWSVSGYYGYTF; CDR3nt: TGTGCCTGGAGTGTATCAGGGTACTATGGCTACACCTTC
j_gene: TRBJ1-5; d_gene: .; abundance: .; v_gene: TRBV30; CDR3aa: CAWSEGGGQPQHF; CDR3nt: TGTGCCTGGAGTGAGGGAGGTGGTCAGCCCCAGCATTTC
j_gene: TRBJ2-7; d_gene: TRBD2; abundance: .; v_gene: TRBV27; CDR3aa: CASSSPGGGFYEQYF; CDR3nt: TGTGCCAGCAGTTCTCCAGGCGGGGGGTTCTACGAGCAGTACTTC
j_gene: TRBJ1-1; d_gene: .; abundance: .; v_gene: TRBV9; CDR3aa: CASSVGGGPEAFF; CDR3nt: TGTGCCAGCAGCGTAGGGGGGGGCCCTGAAGCTTTCTTT